This T cell receptor beta chain is drawn from a study of stem cell transplantation in POMP-related autoinflammatory disease. Study at large: Impaired MHC class I-dependent CD8+ differentiation was hypothesized from defective thymoproteasomes.

CDR3 length: 15 residues. V was pared by 2 bases and J by 5 bases, with 6 bases of the junction left unmatched. CDR1 MNHNS and CDR2 SASEGT come from the germline V gene. Points from the study as a whole: Across all analyzed T-cell subsets, patients with PRAID tended toward reduced diversity and increased clonality. Patients with PRAID showed a restricted number of unique TRB V-J gene pairings.

The protocol was immunoSEQ multiplex PCR, while the TCRdb copy is restricted to in-frame clones and leaves out a portion. The sample has thousands of clones, approximately 91% seen once. Regarding this clone: Its target is unknown.

PRAID combined immunodeficiency and autoinflammation. The chain links TRBV6-1 to TRBJ2-5, with 9 bases fitting TRBD2. This sequence originates from a human donor with POMP-related autoinflammation and immune dysregulation (PRAID). Material: CD8+ T cells from PBMCs, obtained before stem cell transplantation. The CDR3 nucleotides read TGTGCCAGCAGTGAAAGGGGACTAGCTGGGGAGACCCAGTACTTC. Protein sequence: CASSERGLAGETQYF.